A single sample gave rise to the 23 T cell receptor beta chains below, sequenced in a study of T cell changes during pregnancy in multiple sclerosis. Data came from immunoSEQ multiplex PCR; TCRdb stores just in-frame clones and leaves some out. The sample holds around 59,000 clones, about 91% seen once. The sample was peripheral blood, taken in the first trimester of pregnancy. The receptors were gathered from a female donor with multiple sclerosis, enrolled in a pregnancy study.

The CDR3 region is CASSPGGGGRGTEAFF. CDR3 nucleotides: TGTGCCAGCAGCCCTGGGGGGGGAGGACGAGGCACTGAAGCTTTCTTT. The chain recombines TRBV11-3 with TRBJ1-1; tentative D call: TRBD1 (5 bases). The germline V gene encodes CDR1 SGHNT and CDR2 YENEEA. V lost 5 bases to trimming and J lost 4 bases, with 20 bases between them. This CDR3 has 16 amino acids.

The gene calls are TRBV11-2 and TRBJ2-7; 9 bases are shared with TRBD1. Germline loops: CDR1 SGHAT, CDR2 FQNNGV. V lost 7 bases to trimming and J lost 3 bases; unmatched junction nucleotides: 10. The length of the CDR3 is 15 residues. CDR3 sequence (DNA): TGTGCCAGCACGACGGGGACAGGGTCTAACTACGAGCAGTACTTC. This translates into CASTTGTGSNYEQYF.

The chain uses TRBV7-3 and TRBJ2-5; maybe TRBD1 (5 bases). The V gene's germline CDR1 is SGHTA and CDR2 FQGTGA. The CDR3 is 13 residues long. Trimming removed 8 bases from V and 0 bases from J, with 10 bases in between. CDR3 region: CASGWGHQETQYF. The CDR3 nucleotides read TGTGCCAGCGGGTGGGGCCACCAAGAGACCCAGTACTTC.

This chain links TRBV25-1 with TRBJ2-5; TRBD1 matches at 8 bases. Germline CDR1 and CDR2: MGHDK and SYGVNS. This CDR3 has 13 amino acids. Losses at the gene ends were 2 bases for V and 4 bases for J; bases not matched to a gene: 0. The CDR3 coding sequence is TGTGCCAGCAGTGAACAGGGGGCAGAGACCCAGTACTTC. This encodes CASSEQGAETQYF.

V usage is TRBV7-9 and J usage is TRBJ1-2; a possible D gene is TRBD1 (6 bases). In germline, CDR1 is SEHNR, CDR2 FQNEAQ (reference sequence). The germline V and J ends were trimmed by 2 bases and 3 bases, with 19 bases remaining between them. This CDR3 spans 17 amino acids. CDR3 loop: CASSLYLNRAPDYGYTF. For the CDR3, the DNA is TGTGCCAGCAGCTTATACCTAAACAGGGCCCCTGACTATGGCTACACCTTC.

The genes are TRBV18 and TRBJ2-5; TRBD2 is a possible D gene (6 bases). The germline V gene has CDR1 KGHSH and CDR2 LQKENI. Trimming pared 7 bases from V and 0 bases from J, leaving 18 bases between. This CDR3 region has 16 residues. The CDR3 region has the DNA TGTGCCAGCTTAATCCCTGGCGGGGTTTACCAAGAGACCCAGTACTTC. It is translated as CASLIPGGVYQETQYF.

In its sample, this clone was seen once. The CDR3 loop reads CASSLGGSNQPQHF. As DNA, the CDR3 is TGTGCCAGCAGTTTGGGGGGTAGCAATCAGCCCCAGCATTTT. This sequence joins TRBV27 and TRBJ1-5; D possibly corresponds to TRBD1 (5 bases). V lost 3 bases and J 0 bases, leaving 6 bases between the germline ends. CDR3 size: 14 residues. Germline V CDR1 and CDR2: MNHEY, SMNVEV (reference sequence).

The chain has TRBV5-4 and TRBJ2-2; 7 bases are shared with TRBD1. V lost 2 bases to trimming and J lost 6 bases; unmatched junction nucleotides: 10. CDR1 and CDR2 from the germline V gene are SGHNT and YYREEE (reference sequence). This CDR3 region has 16 residues. The CDR3 nucleotides read TGTGCCAGCAGCTTCCCCGGGACAGCCAAGTCCGGGGAGCTGTTTTTT. This translates into CASSFPGTAKSGELFF.

The count of this clone is one. The V call is TRBV5-8, the J call TRBJ1-1; maybe TRBD1 (5 bases). The CDR3 totals 15 residues. Trimming removed 1 base at V and 4 bases at J, with 14 bases between. Germline V lookup: CDR1 SGHTS, CDR2 YDEGEE. The CDR3 here is CASSLNQGGSTEAFF. The CDR3 nucleotides read TGTGCCAGCAGCTTGAATCAGGGCGGGAGCACTGAAGCTTTCTTT.

The V gene is TRBV29-1, the J gene TRBJ1-2, with D uncertain. V lost 4 bases and J 3 bases, leaving 18 bases between the germline ends. Germline V gene lookup returns CDR1 SQVTM and CDR2 ANQGSEA. The CDR3 is 15 residues long. The CDR3 reads CSVGGLPGTHYGYTF. CDR3 nucleotides: TGCAGCGTTGGAGGACTGCCCGGAACCCACTATGGCTACACCTTC.

CDR3 nucleotide sequence: TGTGCCAGCACCTCAGCGGGTGGTCAGCCCCAGCATTTT. Translating it yields CASTSAGGQPQHF. The chain couples TRBV27 to TRBJ1-5; D ambiguous. Trimming removed 7 bases from V and 6 bases from J, with 13 bases in between. Germline loops: CDR1 MNHEY, CDR2 SMNVEV (reference sequence). The CDR3 is 13 residues long.

The chain joins TRBV2 to TRBJ2-7; TRBD1 agrees at 8 bases. Germline trimming cut 6 bases from V and 3 bases from J; bases unmatched to any gene: 4. CDR1 SNHLY and CDR2 FYNNEI come from the germline V gene. This CDR3 region has 13 residues. The CDR3 sequence is CASSGTGLYEQYF. DNA of the CDR3: TGTGCCAGCAGCGGGACAGGTCTCTACGAGCAGTACTTC.

Of note for this clone: Other nucleotide sequences in the sample specify the same CDR3. The chain joins TRBV2 to TRBJ2-7; 9 bases align to TRBD2. Germline lookup yields CDR1 SNHLY and CDR2 FYNNEI. This CDR3 is built from 16 residues. The junction had 9 bases not matched to a gene; V was cut back by 6 bases and J by 0 bases. The CDR3 is CASRAGLAGSSYEQYF. CDR3 in DNA: TGTGCCAGCAGGGCAGGGCTAGCGGGGAGCTCCTACGAGCAGTACTTC.

The chain joins TRBV5-1 to TRBJ2-5, with D tentatively TRBD1 (6 bases). The DNA end lines up better with TRBJ2-7; the J call may be wrong. The CDR3 spans 14 residues. From germline, CDR1 is SGHRS and CDR2 YFSETQ. CDR3 DNA: TGCGCCAGCAGCTTGGGACAGGCGATCAACGAGCAGTACTTC. As protein: CASSLGQAINEQYF.

The chain has TRBV7-7 and TRBJ2-1, with D perhaps matching TRBD1 (5 bases). The CDR3 covers 13 residues. The germline V gene encodes CDR1 SSHAT and CDR2 FNYEAQ (reference sequence). The ends were cut back, 1 base at V and 10 bases at J, with 11 bases in the middle. In DNA, the CDR3 is TGTGCCAGCAGCTTAGGCGACAGAGGCGAGCAGTTCTTC. It translates to CASSLGDRGEQFF.

J is TRBJ2-1 and V is TRBV6-4; 10 bases fit TRBD2. Germline V gene sequence: CDR1 MRHNA, CDR2 SNTAGT. The junction had 5 bases not matched to a gene; V was cut back by 5 bases and J by 7 bases. The CDR3 extends over 14 amino acids. The CDR3 region is CASSPGLAANEQFF. DNA for the CDR3: TGTGCCAGCAGTCCCGGACTAGCGGCGAATGAGCAGTTCTTC.

This chain connects TRBV14 to TRBJ1-2; 7 bases are shared with TRBD1. CDR1 is SGHDN and CDR2 is FVKESK in the germline V gene. V was clipped by 6 bases and J by 8 bases; unmatched bases: 12. This CDR3 has 14 amino acids. CDR3 DNA sequence: TGTGCCAGCAGGCCTACAGGGGCGAAGGGAGGCTACACCTTC. Its translation: CASRPTGAKGGYTF.

The V and J genes are TRBV19 and TRBJ2-7; 7 bases match TRBD1. Germline CDR1 and CDR2: LNHDA and SQIVND (reference sequence). Germline trimming cut 5 bases from V and 0 bases from J; bases unmatched to any gene: 19. The CDR3 covers 19 residues. The CDR3 reads CASSLKGGASTLSSYEQYF. In DNA, the CDR3 is TGTGCCAGTAGTTTAAAAGGGGGCGCTTCAACTTTGAGCTCCTACGAGCAGTACTTC.

CDR3 amino acids: CASSPLSNEQFF. The CDR3 region has the DNA TGTGCCAGCTCACCACTGAGTAACGAGCAGTTCTTC. This chain links TRBV18 with TRBJ2-1; D is undetermined. Trimming shortened V by 1 base and J by 10 bases, and 8 bases separated the two germline ends. Germline CDR1 is KGHSH and CDR2 is LQKENI. The CDR3 extends over 12 amino acids.

This clone has only one observation. The V and J genes are TRBV7-3 and TRBJ1-2, with D hard to call. V was shortened by 1 base and J by 7 bases, with 22 bases between the two germline ends. The V gene's germline CDR1 is SGHTA and CDR2 FQGTGA. This CDR3 contains 17 residues. CDR3 nucleotide sequence: TGTGCCAGCAGCTTAAATGTAGCGACGGGGAGGATGATTGGCTACACCTTC. This sequence encodes CASSLNVATGRMIGYTF.

V usage is TRBV6-1 and J usage is TRBJ2-2; TRBD2 is a possible D gene (6 bases). Germline CDR1 is MNHNS and CDR2 is SASEGT. Trimming removed 2 bases from V and 3 bases from J, with 7 bases in between. This CDR3 comprises 14 residues. CDR3 amino acids: CASSERGYTGELFF. The CDR3 DNA sequence: TGTGCCAGCAGTGAACGGGGGTACACCGGGGAGCTGTTTTTT.

CDR3 nucleotide sequence: TGTGCCAGCAGTGAACTAGGTTCAACTAATGAAAAACTGTTTTTT. Amino acids: CASSELGSTNEKLFF. This chain links TRBV25-1 with TRBJ1-4, with unresolved D. The germline gives CDR1 MGHDK, CDR2 SYGVNS. CDR3 length: 15 amino acids. V was pared by 2 bases and J by 0 bases, with 7 bases between.

The chain employs TRBV19 and TRBJ1-1, with D perhaps TRBD1 (6 bases). V was trimmed by 3 bases and J by 6 bases, leaving 17 bases between them. This CDR3 is built from 15 residues. The germline V gene has CDR1 LNHDA and CDR2 SQIVND (reference sequence). The CDR3 DNA is TGTGCCAGTAGTATCTCGTCTGGGTGGACAGCTGAAGCTTTCTTT. It specifies CASSISSGWTAEAFF.